This T cell receptor (beta chain) was found in a study of blood T cell repertoires in COVID-19. As for the study in general: In each case, the material was cDNA or gDNA derived from T cells, B-cell-depleted T cells, or PBMCs.

The germline CDR1 and CDR2 sequences are GTSNPN and SVGIG (reference sequence). The CDR3 has 16 amino acids. V was clipped by 5 bases and J by 0 bases, with 16 bases between them. Measured with immunoSEQ multiplex PCR; TCRdb has only the in-frame clones, and not every one. The profile shows 200,000 to 250,000 clones, more than 75% of them singletons. Sequences were obtained from peripheral blood. The chain combines TRBV30 with TRBJ1-4, with D perhaps TRBD1 (6 bases). The sequence derives from a woman of 80 years or more with COVID-19, enrolled during active disease. In DNA form, the CDR3 reads TGTGCCTGGGGCCCGAGGGGGTTTGCAACTAATGAAAAACTGTTTTTT. This codes for CAWGPRGFATNEKLFF.